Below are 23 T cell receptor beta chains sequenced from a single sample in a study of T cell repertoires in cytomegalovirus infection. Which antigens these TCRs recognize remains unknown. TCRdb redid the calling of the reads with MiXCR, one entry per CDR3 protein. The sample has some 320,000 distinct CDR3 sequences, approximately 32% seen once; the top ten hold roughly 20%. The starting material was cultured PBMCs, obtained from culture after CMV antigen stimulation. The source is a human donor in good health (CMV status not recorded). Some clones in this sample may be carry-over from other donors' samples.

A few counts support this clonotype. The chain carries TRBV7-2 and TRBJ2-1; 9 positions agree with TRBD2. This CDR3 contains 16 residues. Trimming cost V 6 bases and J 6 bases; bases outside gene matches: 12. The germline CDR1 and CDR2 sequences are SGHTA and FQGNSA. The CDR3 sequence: CASRPFIAGARNEQFF. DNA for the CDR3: TGTGCCAGCAGACCTTTTATAGCGGGAGCCCGCAATGAGCAGTTCTTC.

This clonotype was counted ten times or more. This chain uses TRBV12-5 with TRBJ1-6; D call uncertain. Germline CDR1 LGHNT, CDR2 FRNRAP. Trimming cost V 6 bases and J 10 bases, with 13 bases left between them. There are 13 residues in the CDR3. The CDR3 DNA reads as TGTGCTAGTGGCGCACTTTTGGAATCACCCCTCCACTTT. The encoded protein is CASGALLESPLHF.

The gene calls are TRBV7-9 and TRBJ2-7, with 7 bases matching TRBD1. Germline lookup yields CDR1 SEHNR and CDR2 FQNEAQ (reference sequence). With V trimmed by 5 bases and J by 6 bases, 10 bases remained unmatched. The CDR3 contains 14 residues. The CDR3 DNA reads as TGTGCCAGCAGCCTGGTGACAGGGACCGGCGAGCAGTACTTC. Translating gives CASSLVTGTGEQYF.

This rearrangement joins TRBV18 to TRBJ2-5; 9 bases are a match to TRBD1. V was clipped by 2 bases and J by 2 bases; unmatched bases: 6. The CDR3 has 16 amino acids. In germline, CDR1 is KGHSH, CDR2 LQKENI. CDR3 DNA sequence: TGTGCCAGCTCACCAAGTCGGGACAGGGTTCAAGAGACCCAGTACTTC. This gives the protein CASSPSRDRVQETQYF.

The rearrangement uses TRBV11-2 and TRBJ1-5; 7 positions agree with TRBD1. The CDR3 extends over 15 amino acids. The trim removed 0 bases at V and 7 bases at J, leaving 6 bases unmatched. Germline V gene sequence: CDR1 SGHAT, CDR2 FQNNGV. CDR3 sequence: CASSLEGGFGQPQHF. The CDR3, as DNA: TGTGCCAGCAGCTTAGAAGGGGGCTTTGGACAGCCCCAGCATTTT.

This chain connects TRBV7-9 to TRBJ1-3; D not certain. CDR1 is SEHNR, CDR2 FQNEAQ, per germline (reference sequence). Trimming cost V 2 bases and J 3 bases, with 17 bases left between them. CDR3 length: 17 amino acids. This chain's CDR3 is CASSLSTEVESGNTIYF. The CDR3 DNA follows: TGTGCCAGCAGCTTAAGTACAGAGGTGGAAAGTGGAAACACCATATATTTT.

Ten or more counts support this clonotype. The CDR3 sequence: CASSSNSETEAFF. CDR3 nucleotide sequence: TGTGCCAGCAGCTCCAACTCGGAGACTGAAGCTTTCTTT. The V gene is TRBV7-2, the J gene TRBJ1-1; D is unresolved. The germline V gene encodes CDR1 SGHTA and CDR2 FQGNSA. The CDR3 contains 13 residues. Between the trimmed V and J ends, which lost 4 bases and 5 bases, there was a span of 11 bases.

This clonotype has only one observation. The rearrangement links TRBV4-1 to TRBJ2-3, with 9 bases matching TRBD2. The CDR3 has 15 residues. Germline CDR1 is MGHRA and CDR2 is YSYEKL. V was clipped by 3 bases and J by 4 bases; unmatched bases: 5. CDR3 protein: CASSQESGGPDTQYF. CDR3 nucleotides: TGCGCCAGCAGCCAGGAAAGCGGGGGGCCAGATACGCAGTATTTT.

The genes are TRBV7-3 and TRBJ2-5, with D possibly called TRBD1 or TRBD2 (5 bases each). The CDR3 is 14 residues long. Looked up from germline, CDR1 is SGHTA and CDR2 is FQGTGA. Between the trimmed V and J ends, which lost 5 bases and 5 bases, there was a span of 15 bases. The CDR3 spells CASSPAGATETQYF. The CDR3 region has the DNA TGTGCCAGCAGCCCCGCCGGGGCAACGGAGACCCAGTACTTC.

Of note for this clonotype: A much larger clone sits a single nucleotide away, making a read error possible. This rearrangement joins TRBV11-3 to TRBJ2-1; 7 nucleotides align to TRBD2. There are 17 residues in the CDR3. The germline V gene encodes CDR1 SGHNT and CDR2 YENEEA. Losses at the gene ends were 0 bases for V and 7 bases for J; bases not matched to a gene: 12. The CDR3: CASSLDGQRELINEQFF. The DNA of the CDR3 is TGTGCCAGCAGCTTAGATGGCCAGCGGGAATTAATTAATGAGCAGTTCTTC.

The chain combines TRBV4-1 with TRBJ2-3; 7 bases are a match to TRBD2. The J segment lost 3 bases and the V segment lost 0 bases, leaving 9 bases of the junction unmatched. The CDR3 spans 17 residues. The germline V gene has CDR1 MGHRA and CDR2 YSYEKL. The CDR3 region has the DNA TGCGCCAGCAGCCAAGATAGGGACTACGCTCCTACAGATACGCAGTATTTT. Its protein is CASSQDRDYAPTDTQYF.

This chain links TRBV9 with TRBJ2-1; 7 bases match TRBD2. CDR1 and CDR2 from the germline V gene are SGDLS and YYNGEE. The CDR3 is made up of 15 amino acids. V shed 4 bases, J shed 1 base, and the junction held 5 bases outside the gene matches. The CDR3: CASSTNGRSYNEQFF. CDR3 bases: TGTGCCAGCAGCACTAACGGGAGGTCCTACAATGAGCAGTTCTTC.

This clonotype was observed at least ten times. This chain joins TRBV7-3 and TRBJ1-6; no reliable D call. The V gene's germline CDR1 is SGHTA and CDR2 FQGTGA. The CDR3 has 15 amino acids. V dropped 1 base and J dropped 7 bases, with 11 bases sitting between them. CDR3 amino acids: CASSLKLGWNSPLHF. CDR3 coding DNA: TGTGCCAGCAGCTTAAAATTAGGGTGGAATTCACCCCTCCACTTT.

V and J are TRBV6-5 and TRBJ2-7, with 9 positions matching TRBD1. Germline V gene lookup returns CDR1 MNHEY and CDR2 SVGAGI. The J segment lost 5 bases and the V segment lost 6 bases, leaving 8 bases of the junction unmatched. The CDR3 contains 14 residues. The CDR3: CASRDGTGLHEQYF. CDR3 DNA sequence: TGTGCCAGCAGGGATGGGACAGGGCTACACGAGCAGTACTTC.

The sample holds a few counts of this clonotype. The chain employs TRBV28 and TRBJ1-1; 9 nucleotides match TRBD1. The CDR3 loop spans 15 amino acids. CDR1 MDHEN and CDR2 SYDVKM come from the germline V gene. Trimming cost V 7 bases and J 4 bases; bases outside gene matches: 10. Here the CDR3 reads CASILPGTGRTEAFF. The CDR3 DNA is TGTGCCAGCATCCTCCCCGGGACAGGGCGCACTGAAGCTTTCTTT. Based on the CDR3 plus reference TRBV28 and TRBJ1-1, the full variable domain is DVKVTQSSRYLVKRTGEKVFLECVQDMDHENMFWYRQDPGLGLRLIYFSYDVKMKEKGDIPEGYSVSREKKERFSLILESASTNQTSMYLCASILPGTGRTEAFFGQGTRLTVV.

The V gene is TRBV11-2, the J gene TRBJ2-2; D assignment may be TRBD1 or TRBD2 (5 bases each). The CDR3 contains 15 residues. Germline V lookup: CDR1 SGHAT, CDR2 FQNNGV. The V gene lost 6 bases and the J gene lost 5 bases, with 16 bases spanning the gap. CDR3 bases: TGTGCCAGCAGTCAATTTGGGACGGCGACCGGGGAGCTGTTTTTT. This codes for CASSQFGTATGELFF.

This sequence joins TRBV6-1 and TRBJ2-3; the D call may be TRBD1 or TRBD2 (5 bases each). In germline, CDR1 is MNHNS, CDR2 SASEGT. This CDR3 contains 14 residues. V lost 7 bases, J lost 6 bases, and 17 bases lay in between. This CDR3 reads CASTRRRWGDTQYF. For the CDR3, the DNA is TGTGCCAGCACCAGAAGGAGGTGGGGCGATACGCAGTATTTT.

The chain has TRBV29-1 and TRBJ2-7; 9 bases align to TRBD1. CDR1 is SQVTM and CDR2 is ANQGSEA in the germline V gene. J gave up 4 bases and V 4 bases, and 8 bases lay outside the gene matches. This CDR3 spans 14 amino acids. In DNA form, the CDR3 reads TGCAGCGTTGCCCCGACAGGGGGAAGGTACGAGCAGTACTTC. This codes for CSVAPTGGRYEQYF.

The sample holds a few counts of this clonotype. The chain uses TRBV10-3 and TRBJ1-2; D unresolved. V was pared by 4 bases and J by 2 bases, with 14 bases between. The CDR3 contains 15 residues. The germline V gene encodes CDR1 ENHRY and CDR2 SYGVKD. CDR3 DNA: TGTGCCATCAGTGTAGGGTTAAGCTACAACTATGGCTACACCTTC. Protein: CAISVGLSYNYGYTF.

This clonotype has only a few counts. CDR3 in DNA: TGCAGCGACCTCCGGACAGGGGGCAGTGAGACCCAGTACTTC. This gives the protein CSDLRTGGSETQYF. This sequence joins TRBV29-1 and TRBJ2-5; 11 bases match TRBD1. CDR3 size: 14 residues. The V segment lost 7 bases and the J segment 5 bases; nucleotides outside the gene matches: 9. The germline CDR1 and CDR2 sequences are SQVTM and ANQGSEA.

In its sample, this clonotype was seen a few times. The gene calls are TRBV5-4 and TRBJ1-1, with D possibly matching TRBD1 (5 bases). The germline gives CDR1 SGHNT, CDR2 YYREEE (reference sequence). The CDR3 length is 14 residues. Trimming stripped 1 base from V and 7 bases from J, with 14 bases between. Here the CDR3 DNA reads TGTGCCAGCAGCTTGTTAGTGGGGGTGGGTGAAGCTTTCTTT. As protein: CASSLLVGVGEAFF.

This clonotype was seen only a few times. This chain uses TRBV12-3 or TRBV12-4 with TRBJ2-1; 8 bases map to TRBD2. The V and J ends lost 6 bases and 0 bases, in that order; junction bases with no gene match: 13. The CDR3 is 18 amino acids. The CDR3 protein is CASSSTVAGRSSYNEQFF. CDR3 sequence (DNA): TGTGCCAGCAGCTCCACGGTAGCGGGGCGAAGCTCCTACAATGAGCAGTTCTTC.

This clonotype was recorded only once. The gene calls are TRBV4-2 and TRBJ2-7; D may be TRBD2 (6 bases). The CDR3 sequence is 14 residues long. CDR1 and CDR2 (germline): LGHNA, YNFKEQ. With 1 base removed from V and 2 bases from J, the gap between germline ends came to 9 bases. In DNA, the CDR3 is TGTGCCAGCAGCCAAGCGGGAGAACCCTACGAGCAGTACTTC. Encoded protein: CASSQAGEPYEQYF.